Below are 5 T cell receptor beta chains sequenced from a single sample in a study of Tregs in tolerant kidney transplant recipients. Profiled with immunoSEQ multiplex PCR; TCRdb holds only in-frame clones, not every one. The table lists some 90,000 clones, approximately 94% of them singletons. Sequenced input: CD8+ T cells from blood. These TCRs come from a human donor in good health.

As for this clone: The germline gene is not matched at one end of the junction; a read error may be the cause. The V call is TRBV7-9, the J call TRBJ2-1; D may correspond to TRBD1 or TRBD2 (5 bases each). The CDR3 is 11 residues long. Per the germline V gene, CDR1 is SEHNR and CDR2 is FQNEAQ (reference sequence). The CDR3 region is CASSPGQGLLF. The CDR3 region has the DNA TGTGCCAGCAGCCCGGGGCAGGGTCTGCTCTTC.

This chain uses TRBV5-1 with TRBJ1-1, with TRBD1 matching 9 bases. This CDR3 spans 15 amino acids. V lost 2 bases and J lost 1; bases outside the gene matches: 3. Germline V gene lookup returns CDR1 SGHRS and CDR2 YFSETQ. For the CDR3, the DNA is TGCGCCAGCAGCTTCATGACAGGGGGGAACACTGAAGCTTTCTTT. Its protein product is CASSFMTGGNTEAFF.

V usage is TRBV6-1 and J usage is TRBJ1-2, with D unresolved. The CDR3 spans 13 residues. Germline CDR1 is MNHNS and CDR2 is SASEGT. V was cut by 0 bases and J by 5 bases, with 7 bases left in between. The CDR3 coding sequence is TGTGCCAGCAGTGAAGCGGAGCCTTATGGCTACACCTTC. Translation: CASSEAEPYGYTF.

This chain joins TRBV2 and TRBJ1-5; 7 nucleotides line up with TRBD1. Trimming took 0 bases from V and 4 from J; bases not matched to a gene: 6. CDR3 length: 16 residues. In germline, CDR1 is SNHLY, CDR2 FYNNEI. The CDR3 nucleotides are TGTGCCAGCAGTGAAGCCCGGGGACAGCCAAATCAGCCCCAGCATTTT. This encodes CASSEARGQPNQPQHF. The entire variable domain, with the rest obtained from reference TRBV2 and TRBJ1-5, is as follows: EPEVTQTPSHQVTQMGQEVILRCVPISNHLYFYWYRQILGQKVEFLVSFYNNEISEKSEIFDDQFSVERPDGSNFTLKIRSTKLEDSAMYFCASSEARGQPNQPQHFGDGTRLSIL.

V gene TRBV6-5 combines with J gene TRBJ2-2, with D hard to call. CDR1 is MNHEY, CDR2 SVGAGI, per germline. V shed 2 bases and J shed 7 bases, with 8 bases lying between them. CDR3 length: 13 residues. The CDR3 bases are TGTGCCAGCAGTTACGTAGACATCGGGGAGCTGTTTTTT. This gives the protein CASSYVDIGELFF.